Presented here are 19 T cell receptor beta chains from one specimen sequenced in a study of blood T cell repertoires in COVID-19. Here immunoSEQ multiplex PCR was the method, and the copy in TCRdb shows in-frame clones only, minus some. Among about 100,000 clones, more than 90% were seen once, and the ten largest hold about 4%. Sequencing was performed on peripheral blood. The receptor set was obtained from a man in his late teens or twenties with acute or convalescent COVID-19.

In its sample, this clone was seen a few times. The chain couples TRBV7-2 to TRBJ1-2; D is perhaps TRBD1 (5 bases). The ends were cut back, 2 bases at V and 7 bases at J, with 14 bases in the middle. CDR1 is SGHTA and CDR2 is FQGNSA in the germline V gene. This CDR3 has 14 residues. CDR3 in amino acids: CASSLLGQGGGYTF. The CDR3 DNA is TGTGCCAGCAGCTTACTGGGGCAGGGAGGTGGCTACACCTTC.

The chain recombines TRBV5-1 with TRBJ2-7, with 8 nucleotides matching TRBD1. Germline CDR1 is SGHRS and CDR2 is YFSETQ. There are 14 residues in the CDR3. Germline trimming cut 4 bases from V and 6 bases from J; bases unmatched to any gene: 9. DNA of the CDR3: TGCGCCAGCAGCGGGACAGGTTTTGAACGCGAGCAGTACTTC. This translates into CASSGTGFEREQYF.

This sequence joins TRBV5-1 and TRBJ2-3; 8 bases map to TRBD2. Germline trimming cut 0 bases from V and 3 bases from J; bases unmatched to any gene: 12. This CDR3 has 18 amino acids. From germline, CDR1 is SGHRS and CDR2 YFSETQ. CDR3: CASSLVSGGPFLTDTQYF. The CDR3 DNA reads as TGCGCCAGCAGCTTGGTTTCGGGAGGGCCTTTTTTAACAGATACGCAGTATTTT.

The chain employs TRBV29-1 and TRBJ1-6; 8 bases map to TRBD1. CDR3 length: 13 residues. V gave up 3 bases and J gave up 7 bases; unmatched junction bases: 2. Germline V gene data show CDR1 as SQVTM and CDR2 as ANQGSEA. This CDR3 is CSVDRTGNSPLHF. CDR3 in DNA: TGCAGCGTTGACAGGACAGGGAATTCACCCCTCCACTTT.

The J gene is TRBJ1-1, the V gene TRBV5-5, with D perhaps matching TRBD1 (6 bases). The CDR3 loop spans 13 amino acids. The ends were cut back, 0 bases at V and 6 bases at J, with 9 bases in the middle. Germline CDR1 reads SGHKS; CDR2 reads YYEKEE (reference sequence). The CDR3 reads CASSLVGGAEAFF. CDR3 bases: TGTGCCAGCAGCTTGGTAGGGGGGGCTGAAGCTTTCTTT.

The gene calls are TRBV27 and TRBJ1-5, with D possibly matching TRBD1 (6 bases). With 10 bases removed from V and 5 bases from J, the gap between germline ends came to 18 bases. The CDR3 sequence is 14 residues long. Germline CDR1 is MNHEY and CDR2 is SMNVEV (reference sequence). The CDR3 spells CATSNREGDQPQHF. CDR3 in DNA: TGTGCCACCTCCAACAGGGAGGGAGATCAGCCCCAGCATTTT.

The chain has TRBV30 and TRBJ2-7; 9 bases fit TRBD2. The ends lost 1 base at V and 3 bases at J; junction bases unmatched: 4. CDR3 size: 14 residues. Germline V gene data show CDR1 as GTSNPN and CDR2 as SVGIG (reference sequence). The CDR3 nucleotides read TGTGCCTGGAGTGGGATAGCGGGAGTCTACGAGCAGTACTTC. Its translation: CAWSGIAGVYEQYF. Full variable domain (outside the CDR3, taken from reference TRBV30 and TRBJ2-7): SQTIHQWPATLVQPVGSPLSLECTVEGTSNPNLYWYRQAAGRGLQLLFYSVGIGQISSEVPQNLSASRPQDRQFILSSKKLLLSDSGFYLCAWSGIAGVYEQYFGPGTRLTVT.

V usage is TRBV7-9 and J usage is TRBJ1-2, with D uncertain. The CDR3 length is 15 residues. The V gene's germline CDR1 is SEHNR and CDR2 FQNEAQ (reference sequence). V lost 4 bases and J 0 bases, leaving 12 bases between the germline ends. The DNA for the CDR3 is TGTGCCAGCAGCTCCCTGGCAGAAGCTAACTATGGCTACACCTTC. Amino acid sequence: CASSSLAEANYGYTF.

This sequence joins TRBV7-2 and TRBJ1-4, with 8 bases matching TRBD1. CDR1 and CDR2 from the germline V gene are SGHTA and FQGNSA. The J segment lost 8 bases and the V segment lost 1 base, leaving 6 bases of the junction unmatched. The CDR3 length is 15 residues. The CDR3 DNA reads as TGTGCCAGCAGCTTAGAAGGACAGGGCAACGAAAAACTGTTTTTT. This gives the protein CASSLEGQGNEKLFF.

This clone was recorded once. This rearrangement joins TRBV10-3 to TRBJ2-3; 15 nucleotides align to TRBD2. Per germline, CDR1 ENHRY and CDR2 SYGVKD. This CDR3 is built from 15 residues. After removal of 9 bases from V and 5 bases from J, the junction contained 6 bases not matched to a gene. CDR3 sequence: CAIRTSGGVRDTQYF. CDR3 in DNA: TGTGCCATTCGGACTAGCGGGGGGGTGAGAGATACGCAGTATTTT.

Here the CDR3 reads CSVTGVGRYEQYF. For the CDR3, the DNA is TGCAGCGTTACAGGGGTCGGAAGGTACGAGCAGTACTTC. This sequence joins TRBV29-1 and TRBJ2-7; 7 bases agree with TRBD1. CDR3 length equals 13 residues. The junction had 8 bases not matched to a gene; V was cut back by 5 bases and J by 4 bases. In germline, CDR1 is SQVTM, CDR2 ANQGSEA.

The rearrangement joins TRBV15 to TRBJ1-6; D is perhaps TRBD1 (6 bases). This CDR3 is 20 amino acids long. Germline-derived CDR1 and CDR2 are LNHNV and YYDKDF (reference sequence). V gave up 0 bases and J gave up 9 bases, with 27 bases separating them. The CDR3 sequence is CATSRDLDLLPRDKGSPLHF. The CDR3 coding sequence is TGTGCCACCAGCAGAGATTTGGATCTTCTGCCCCGGGACAAGGGTTCACCCCTCCACTTT.

J is TRBJ1-2 and V is TRBV24-1, with 10 bases that match TRBD1. CDR1 KGHDR and CDR2 SFDVKD come from the germline V gene. With V trimmed by 2 bases and J by 7 bases, 3 bases remained unmatched. The CDR3 sequence is 14 residues long. CDR3: CATSDSGQGGGYTF. CDR3 bases: TGTGCCACCAGTGATTCCGGACAGGGGGGTGGCTACACCTTC.

This clone was counted a single time. The genes are TRBV18 and TRBJ1-5, with TRBD1 as a possible D gene (5 bases). Trimming pared 5 bases from V and 6 bases from J, leaving 11 bases between. Germline CDR1 and CDR2: KGHSH and LQKENI. This CDR3 has 13 residues. The CDR3 here is CASSLQESQPQHF. The CDR3, as DNA: TGTGCCAGCTCATTACAGGAGTCTCAGCCCCAGCATTTT.

The V and J genes are TRBV18 and TRBJ1-1; TRBD1 is a possible D gene (5 bases). The length of the CDR3 is 18 residues. CDR1 is KGHSH and CDR2 is LQKENI in the germline V gene. V was cut by 0 bases and J by 10 bases, with 27 bases left in between. The CDR3 bases are TGTGCCAGCTCACCACCCTTTCCCGTGGGTATGCAGGGTCCGGGAGCTTTCTTT. Protein product: CASSPPFPVGMQGPGAFF.

This clone showed up just a few times. This chain uses TRBV5-1 with TRBJ1-4, with 8 bases matching TRBD1. This CDR3 has 14 amino acids. Germline CDR1 is SGHRS and CDR2 is YFSETQ. V was pared by 4 bases and J by 8 bases, with 7 bases of the junction left unmatched. The CDR3, as DNA: TGCGCCAGCAGCCCACAGGGGGTTGGGGAAAAACTGTTTTTT. Translation: CASSPQGVGEKLFF. Full variable domain (missing parts from reference TRBV5-1 and TRBJ1-4): KAGVTQTPRYLIKTRGQQVTLSCSPISGHRSVSWYQQTPGQGLQFLFEYFSETQRNKGNFPGRFSGRQFSNSRSEMNVSTLELGDSALYLCASSPQGVGEKLFFGSGTQLSVL.

The chain is built from TRBV19 and TRBJ2-3; D possibly corresponds to TRBD2 (6 bases). V lost 4 bases, J lost 4 bases, and 18 bases lay in between. The CDR3 consists of 16 residues. Germline CDR1 is LNHDA and CDR2 is SQIVND (reference sequence). The CDR3 region is CASSTAGTFLPDTQYF. The CDR3 DNA reads as TGTGCCAGTAGTACGGCGGGGACTTTCCTTCCAGATACGCAGTATTTT.

The CDR3 is CASSLRTGLNNSPLHF. CDR3 sequence (DNA): TGCGCCAGCAGCCTTCGGACAGGGCTAAATAATTCACCCCTCCACTTT. The rearrangement uses TRBV4-1 and TRBJ1-6; 8 bases line up with TRBD1. The trim removed 4 bases at V and 5 bases at J, leaving 7 bases unmatched. Germline V gene lookup returns CDR1 MGHRA and CDR2 YSYEKL. This CDR3 region has 16 residues.

The V gene is TRBV4-2, the J gene TRBJ1-1; 8 positions match TRBD1. Germline V gene lookup returns CDR1 LGHNA and CDR2 YNFKEQ. V shed 4 bases, J shed 7 bases, and the junction held 5 bases outside the gene matches. CDR3 length: 13 amino acids. Here the CDR3 reads CASSRPGGDEAFF. The CDR3 DNA reads TGTGCCAGCAGCCGACCAGGGGGCGATGAAGCTTTCTTT.